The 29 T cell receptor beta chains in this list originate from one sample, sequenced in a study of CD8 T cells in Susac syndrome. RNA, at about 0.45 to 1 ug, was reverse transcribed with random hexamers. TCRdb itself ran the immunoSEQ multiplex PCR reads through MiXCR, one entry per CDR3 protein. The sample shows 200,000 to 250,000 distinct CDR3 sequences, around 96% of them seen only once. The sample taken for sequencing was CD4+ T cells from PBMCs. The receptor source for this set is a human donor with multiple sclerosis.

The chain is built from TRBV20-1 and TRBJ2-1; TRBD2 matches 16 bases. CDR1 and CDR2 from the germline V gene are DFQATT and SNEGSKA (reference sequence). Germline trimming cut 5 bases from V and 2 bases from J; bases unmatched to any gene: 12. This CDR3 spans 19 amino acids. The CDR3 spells CSAPGTSGRALKAYNEQFF. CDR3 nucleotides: TGCAGTGCTCCCGGGACTAGCGGGAGGGCCTTAAAGGCCTACAATGAGCAGTTCTTC.

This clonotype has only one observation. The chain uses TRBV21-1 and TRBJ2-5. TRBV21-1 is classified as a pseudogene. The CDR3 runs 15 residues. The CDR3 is CASSNPMRVQETQYF. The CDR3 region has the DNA TGTGCCAGCAGCAATCCGATGAGGGTCCAAGAGACCCAGTACTTC.

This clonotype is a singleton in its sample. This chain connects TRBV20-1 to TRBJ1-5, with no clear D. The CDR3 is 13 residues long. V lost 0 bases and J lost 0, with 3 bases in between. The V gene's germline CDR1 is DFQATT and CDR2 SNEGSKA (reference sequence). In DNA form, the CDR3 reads TGCAGTGCTAGAGATATTAGCAATCAGCCCCAGCATTTT. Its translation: CSARDISNQPQHF.

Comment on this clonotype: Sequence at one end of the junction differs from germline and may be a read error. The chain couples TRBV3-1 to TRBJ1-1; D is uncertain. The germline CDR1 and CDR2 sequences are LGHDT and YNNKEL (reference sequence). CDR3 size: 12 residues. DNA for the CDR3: TGTGCCAGCACCCAACCGGGAGGGCACGCTTTCTTT. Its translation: CASTQPGGHAFF.

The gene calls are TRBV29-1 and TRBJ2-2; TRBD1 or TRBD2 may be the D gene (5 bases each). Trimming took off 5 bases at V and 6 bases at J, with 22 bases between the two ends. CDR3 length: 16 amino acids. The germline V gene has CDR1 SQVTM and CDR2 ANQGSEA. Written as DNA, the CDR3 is TGCAGCGTTTCGACCGGGGCCGACACCCGGGCCGGGGAGCTGTTTTTT. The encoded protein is CSVSTGADTRAGELFF.

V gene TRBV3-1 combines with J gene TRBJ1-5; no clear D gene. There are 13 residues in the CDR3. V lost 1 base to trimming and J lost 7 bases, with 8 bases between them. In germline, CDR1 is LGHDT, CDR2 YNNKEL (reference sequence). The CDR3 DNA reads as TGTGCCAGCAGCCAAGGAATAAGGCAGCCCCAGCATTTT. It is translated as CASSQGIRQPQHF. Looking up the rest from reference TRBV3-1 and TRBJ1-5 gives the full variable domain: DTAVSQTPKYLVTQMGNDKSIKCEQNLGHDTMYWYKQDSKKFLKIMFSYNNKELIINETVPNRFSPKSPDKAHLNLHINSLELGDSAVYFCASSQGIRQPQHFGDGTRLSIL.

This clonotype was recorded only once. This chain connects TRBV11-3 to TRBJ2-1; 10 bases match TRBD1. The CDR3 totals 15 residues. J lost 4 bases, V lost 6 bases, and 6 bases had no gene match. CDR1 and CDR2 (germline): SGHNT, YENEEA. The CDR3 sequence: CASSPGTGVYNEQFF. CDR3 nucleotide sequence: TGTGCCAGCAGTCCCGGGACAGGGGTTTACAATGAGCAGTTCTTC.

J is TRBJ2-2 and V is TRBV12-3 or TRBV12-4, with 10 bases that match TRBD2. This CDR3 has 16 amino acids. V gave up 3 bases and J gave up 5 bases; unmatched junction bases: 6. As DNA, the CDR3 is TGTGCCAGCAGTTTCTCTAGCGGGGGTTCAACCGGGGAGCTGTTTTTT. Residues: CASSFSSGGSTGELFF.

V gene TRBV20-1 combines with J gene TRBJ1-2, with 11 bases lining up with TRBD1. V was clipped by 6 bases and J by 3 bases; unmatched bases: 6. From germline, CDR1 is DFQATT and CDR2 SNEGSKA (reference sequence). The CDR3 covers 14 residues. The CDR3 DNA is TGCAGTGCAGAGGGGACAGGGGGTCACTATGGCTACACCTTC. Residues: CSAEGTGGHYGYTF.

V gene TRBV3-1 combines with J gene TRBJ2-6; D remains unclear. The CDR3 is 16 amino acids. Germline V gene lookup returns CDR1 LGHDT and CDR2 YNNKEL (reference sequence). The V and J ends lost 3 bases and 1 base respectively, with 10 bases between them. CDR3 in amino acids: CASSHPKVSGANVLTF. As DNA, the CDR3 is TGTGCCAGCAGCCACCCGAAGGTATCTGGGGCCAACGTCCTGACTTTC.

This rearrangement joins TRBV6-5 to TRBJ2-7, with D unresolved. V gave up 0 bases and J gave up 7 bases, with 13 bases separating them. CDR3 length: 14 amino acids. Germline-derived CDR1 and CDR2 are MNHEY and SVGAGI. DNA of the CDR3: TGTGCCAGCAGTTACTCCTCACCCGGGCAAGAGCAGTACTTC. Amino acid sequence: CASSYSSPGQEQYF.

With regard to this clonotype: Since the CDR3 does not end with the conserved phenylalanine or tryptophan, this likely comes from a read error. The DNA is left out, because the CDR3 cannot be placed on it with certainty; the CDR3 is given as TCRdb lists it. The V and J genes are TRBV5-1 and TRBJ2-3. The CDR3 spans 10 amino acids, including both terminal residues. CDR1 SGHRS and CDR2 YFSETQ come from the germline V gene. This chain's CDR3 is CASSLVGPRL.

The CDR3, as DNA: TGTGCCAGCAGTTTCGCGTCGACAGTTCCCTCACCCCTCCACTTT. It codes for CASSFASTVPSPLHF. The chain employs TRBV6-2 or TRBV6-3 and TRBJ1-6; D possibly corresponds to TRBD1 (5 bases). CDR1 is MNHEY and CDR2 is SVGEGT in the germline V gene. CDR3 length equals 15 residues. Between the trimmed V and J ends, which lost 4 bases and 10 bases, there was a span of 17 bases.

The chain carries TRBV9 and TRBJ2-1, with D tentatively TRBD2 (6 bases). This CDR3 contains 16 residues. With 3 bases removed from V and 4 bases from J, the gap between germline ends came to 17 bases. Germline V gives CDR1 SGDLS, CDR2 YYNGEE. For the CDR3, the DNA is TGTGCCAGCAGCGCTTCCGGGACTCGACCTTACAATGAGCAGTTCTTC. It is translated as CASSASGTRPYNEQFF.

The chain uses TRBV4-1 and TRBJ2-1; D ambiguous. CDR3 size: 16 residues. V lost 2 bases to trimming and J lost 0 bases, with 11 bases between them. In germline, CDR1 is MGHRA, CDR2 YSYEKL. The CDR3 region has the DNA TGCGCCAGCAGCCAAATCGACATGATCTCCTACAATGAGCAGTTCTTC. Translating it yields CASSQIDMISYNEQFF.

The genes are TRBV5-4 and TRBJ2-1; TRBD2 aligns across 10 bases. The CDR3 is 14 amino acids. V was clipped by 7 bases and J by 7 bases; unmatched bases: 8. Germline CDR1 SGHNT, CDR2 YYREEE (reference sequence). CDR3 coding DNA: TGTGCCAGCCTAGCGGGAGTGTCGGATAATGAGCAGTTCTTC. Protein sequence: CASLAGVSDNEQFF.

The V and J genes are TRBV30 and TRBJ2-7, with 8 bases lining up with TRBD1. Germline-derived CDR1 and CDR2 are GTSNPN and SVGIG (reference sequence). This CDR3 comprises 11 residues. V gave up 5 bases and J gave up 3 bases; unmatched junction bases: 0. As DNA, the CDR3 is TGTGCCTGGGACAGGGGCTACGAGCAGTACTTC. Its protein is CAWDRGYEQYF.

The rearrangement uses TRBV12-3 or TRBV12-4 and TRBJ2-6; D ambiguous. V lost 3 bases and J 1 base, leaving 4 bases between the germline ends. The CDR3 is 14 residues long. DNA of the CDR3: TGTGCCAGCAGTTTCGGGTCTGGGGCCAACGTCCTGACTTTC. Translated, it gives CASSFGSGANVLTF.

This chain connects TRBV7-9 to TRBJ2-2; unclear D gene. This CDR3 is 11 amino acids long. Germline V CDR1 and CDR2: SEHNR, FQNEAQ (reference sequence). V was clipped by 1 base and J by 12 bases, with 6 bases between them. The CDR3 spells CASSLGVQLFF. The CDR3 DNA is TGTGCCAGCAGCTTAGGAGTCCAGCTGTTTTTT.

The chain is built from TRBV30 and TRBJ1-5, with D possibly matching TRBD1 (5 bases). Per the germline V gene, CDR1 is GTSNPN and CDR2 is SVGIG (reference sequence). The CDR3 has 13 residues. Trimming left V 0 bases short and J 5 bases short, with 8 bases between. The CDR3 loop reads CAWSVGGDQPQHF. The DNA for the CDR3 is TGTGCCTGGAGTGTGGGGGGGGATCAGCCCCAGCATTTT.

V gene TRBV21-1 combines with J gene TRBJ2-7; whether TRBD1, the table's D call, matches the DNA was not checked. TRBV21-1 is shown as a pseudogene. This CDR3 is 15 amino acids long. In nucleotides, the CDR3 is TGTGCCAGCAGCCCAGGCCGGGGGCCCTCCTACGAGCAGTACTTC. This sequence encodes CASSPGRGPSYEQYF.

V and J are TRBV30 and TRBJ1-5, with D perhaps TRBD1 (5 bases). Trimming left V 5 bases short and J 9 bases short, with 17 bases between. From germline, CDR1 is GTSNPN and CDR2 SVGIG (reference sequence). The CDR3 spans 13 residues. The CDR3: CAWEQEAPGPQHF. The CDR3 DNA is TGTGCCTGGGAACAGGAGGCACCAGGGCCCCAGCATTTT.

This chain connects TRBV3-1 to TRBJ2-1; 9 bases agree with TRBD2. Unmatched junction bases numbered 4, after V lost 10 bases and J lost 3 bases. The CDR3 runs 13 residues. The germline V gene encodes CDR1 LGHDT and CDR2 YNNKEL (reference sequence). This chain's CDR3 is CATETSGYNEQFF. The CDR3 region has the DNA TGTGCCACCGAGACTAGCGGCTACAATGAGCAGTTCTTC.

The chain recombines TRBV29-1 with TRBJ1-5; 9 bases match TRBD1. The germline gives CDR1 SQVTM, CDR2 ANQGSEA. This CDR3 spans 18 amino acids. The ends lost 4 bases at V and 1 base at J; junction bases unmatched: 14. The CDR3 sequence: CSVVPVGTGPGSNQPQHF. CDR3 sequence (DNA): TGCAGCGTTGTCCCGGTTGGGACAGGGCCTGGGAGCAATCAGCCCCAGCATTTT.

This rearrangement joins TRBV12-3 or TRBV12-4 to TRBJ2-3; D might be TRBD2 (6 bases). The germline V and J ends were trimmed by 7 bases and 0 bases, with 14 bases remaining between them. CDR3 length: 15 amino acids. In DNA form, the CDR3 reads TGTGCCAGCACCCTTAGCGGCTCTAGCACAGATACGCAGTATTTT. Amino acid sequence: CASTLSGSSTDTQYF.

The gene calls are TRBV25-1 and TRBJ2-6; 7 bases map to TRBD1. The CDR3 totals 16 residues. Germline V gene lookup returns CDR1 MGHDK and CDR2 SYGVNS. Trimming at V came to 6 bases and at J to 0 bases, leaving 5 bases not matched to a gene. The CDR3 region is CASSRDRDSGANVLTF. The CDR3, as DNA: TGTGCCAGCAGCCGAGACAGGGACTCTGGGGCCAACGTCCTGACTTTC.

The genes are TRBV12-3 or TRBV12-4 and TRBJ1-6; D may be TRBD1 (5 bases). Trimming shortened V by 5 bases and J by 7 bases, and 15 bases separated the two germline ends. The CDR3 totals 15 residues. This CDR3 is CASSARNRINSPLHF. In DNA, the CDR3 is TGTGCCAGCAGTGCACGAAACAGGATCAATTCACCCCTCCACTTT.

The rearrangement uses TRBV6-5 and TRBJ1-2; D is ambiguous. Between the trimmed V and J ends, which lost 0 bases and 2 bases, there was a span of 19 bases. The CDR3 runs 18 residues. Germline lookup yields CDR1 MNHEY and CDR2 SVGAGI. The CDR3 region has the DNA TGTGCCAGCAGTTACTCGATCTTGGCATCCTCGCCAAACTATGGCTACACCTTC. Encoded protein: CASSYSILASSPNYGYTF.

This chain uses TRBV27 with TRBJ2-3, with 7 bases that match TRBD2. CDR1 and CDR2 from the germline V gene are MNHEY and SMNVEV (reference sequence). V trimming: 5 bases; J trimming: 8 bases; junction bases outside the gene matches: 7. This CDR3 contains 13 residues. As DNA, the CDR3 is TGTGCCAGCAGTGGCCGGACGGGGGGTACGCAGTATTTT. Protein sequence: CASSGRTGGTQYF.